This T cell receptor beta chain was recorded in a study of long-term antiretroviral therapy in people with HIV. Unmatched junction bases numbered 7, after V lost 3 bases and J lost 0 bases. CDR1 and CDR2 (germline): SGHTA, FQGNSA. The CDR3 consists of 16 residues. immunoSEQ v3.0 was run at survey level. Repertoires were generated with immunoSEQ multiplex PCR, while TCRdb's copy carries only in-frame clones and drops some. The table shows more than 20,000 clones, with 85% occurring only once. The sample consisted of unsorted PBMCs, taken 2.3 years after starting antiretroviral therapy. This chain joins TRBV7-2 and TRBJ1-1; 7 bases match TRBD1. The receptor's source is a man in his forties with HIV. This chain's CDR3 is CASSFSTGIMNTEAFF. CDR3 DNA: TGTGCCAGCAGCTTTTCGACAGGGATCATGAACACTGAAGCTTTCTTT.